The present entry profiles one T cell receptor (beta chain) with its context. Its target is unknown. The data belong to a study of cytomegalovirus exposure and HLA in healthy donors. Study-level results: Reports indicated that the classifier achieved high specificity and sensitivity in diagnosing cytomegalovirus status.

The PCR ran on 60 Vbeta and 13 Jbeta primers. Profiling relied on immunoSEQ multiplex PCR, and the TCRdb table lists in-frame clones only, not all of them. The repertoire has 95,000 to 150,000 clones, around 73% of them found once; the top ten carry 11%. The receptor was derived from a man younger than 45 in good health and CMV-seropositive. Sequencing was done on a sample of PBMCs.

The CDR3 DNA follows: TGTGCCAGCAGCCCAAACCCCGGGACAGCTAATGAAAAACTGTTTTTT. The encoded protein is CASSPNPGTANEKLFF. The chain is built from TRBV11-2 and TRBJ1-4, with TRBD1 matching over 7 bases. This CDR3 is built from 16 residues. J was trimmed by 3 bases and V by 5 bases; bases with no gene match: 9. Germline V gene data show CDR1 as SGHAT and CDR2 as FQNNGV. The variable domain in full, completed from reference TRBV11-2 and TRBJ1-4, reads EAGVAQSPRYKIIEKRQSVAFWCNPISGHATLYWYQQILGQGPKLLIQFQNNGVVDDSQLPKDRFSAERLKGVDSTLKIQPAKLEDSAVYLCASSPNPGTANEKLFFGSGTQLSVL.